The rows below give T cell receptor beta chains drawn from one sample of a study of graft-versus-host responses after intestinal transplantation. Sequenced by immunoSEQ multiplex PCR; TCRdb stores in-frame clones only, minus some. The sample includes tens of thousands of clones, over 85% of them seen just once. The source material was PBMCs, sampled about 790 days after a first intestinal transplant, on the day of a second. These receptors were taken from a human patient who received an intestinal transplant, so some T cells may come from the graft donor. CDR3s include the opening cysteine and the closing phenylalanine or tryptophan. The D gene is left open where the match is weak. Clone sizes are given selectively: once, few, many, or a class where the clone is expanded.

J gene	CDR3 length	clone size	D gene	V gene	CDR3 DNA	CDR3 protein
TRBJ2-5	17	.	TRBD1	TRBV27	TGTGCCAGCACCATAAGATTAATACAGGGGGTGGGGGAGACCCAGTACTTC	CASTIRLIQGVGETQYF
TRBJ2-7	13	.	.	TRBV18	TGTGCCAGCTCATCCCCCGGCGGATACGAGCAGTACTTC	CASSSPGGYEQYF
TRBJ2-5	11	.	.	TRBV6-1	TGTGCCAGCAGTGTTAGAGAGACCCAGTACTTC	CASSVRETQYF
TRBJ2-1	12	.	TRBD2	TRBV7-9	TGTGCCAGCAGCGTCACTAGCGGTGAGCAGTTCTTC	CASSVTSGEQFF
TRBJ2-7	18	.	.	TRBV4-1	TGCGCCAGCAGCCAAGATTTGGTGTTACGGGGGGCCGCGTACGAGCAGTACTTC	CASSQDLVLRGAAYEQYF
TRBJ2-7	14	.	TRBD1	TRBV18	TGTGCCAGCTCACCGACAGGGGGCGCATACGAGCAGTACTTC	CASSPTGGAYEQYF
TRBJ1-1	13	.	.	TRBV19	TGTGCCAGTAGTTACAGCCTGAACACTGAAGCTTTCTTT	CASSYSLNTEAFF
TRBJ2-7	13	.	.	TRBV11-2	TGTGCCAGCAGCTTCGGCCAATCGTACGAGCAGTACTTC	CASSFGQSYEQYF
TRBJ2-7	15	.	TRBD1	TRBV6-6	TGTGCCAGCAGTCGAGAACAGGGGGCAAGCCGGGAGCAGTACTTC	CASSREQGASREQYF
TRBJ2-1	16	.	TRBD1	TRBV5-1	TGCGCCAGCAGCTTGGGTTTAGGACAGGCCAACAATGAGCAGTTCTTC	CASSLGLGQANNEQFF
TRBJ1-2	12	.	.	TRBV25-1	TGTGCCAGCAGTCGACCGCCCTATGGCTACACCTTC	CASSRPPYGYTF
TRBJ2-1	17	once	.	TRBV27	TGTGCCAGCACCCCAGGATCGGCGGGTAGCGCTTACAATGAGCAGTTCTTC	CASTPGSAGSAYNEQFF
TRBJ2-1	14	.	TRBD2	TRBV6-5	TGTGCCAGCAGTTACGGGGGGGTAGACAATGAGCAGTTCTTC	CASSYGGVDNEQFF
TRBJ2-1	14	.	.	TRBV11-1	TGTGCCAGCAAGGGGCGGGACTCCTACAATGAGCAGTTCTTC	CASKGRDSYNEQFF
TRBJ2-7	11	.	TRBD2	TRBV30	TGTGCCTGGAGGGCGGGGGGGGAGCAGTACTTC	CAWRAGGEQYF
TRBJ1-4	16	.	.	TRBV5-1	TGCGCCAGCAGCTTTTTGGGGGCTCGGACTAATGAAAAACTGTTTTTT	CASSFLGARTNEKLFF
TRBJ2-1	13	.	.	TRBV28	TGTGCCAGCAGTTTGGTGACCAGCGATGAGCAGTTCTTC	CASSLVTSDEQFF